This T cell receptor beta chain was obtained from a study of pediatric ulcerative colitis. Whole-study findings and limits: Two patients' blood samples yielded substantially fewer templates. A couple of rectal CDR3 clonotypes occurred in all ulcerative colitis patients.

The data were produced by immunoSEQ multiplex PCR, yet TCRdb's version contains in-frame clones alone and is incomplete. The sample consists of some 57,000 clones, about 87% of them appearing once. The V end lost 4 bases, the J end lost 3 bases, and 11 bases lay between the germline ends. Per the germline V gene, CDR1 is SGHTA and CDR2 is FQGNSA. This CDR3 spans 14 amino acids. On this clone itself: Its antigen is as yet unknown.

This TCR was sampled from a boy aged 10-17 years who was a control in a study of pediatric ulcerative colitis. The sample consisted of blood. The rearrangement joins TRBV7-2 to TRBJ2-3; D is undetermined. CDR3: CASSSTIRTDTQYF. The CDR3 DNA sequence: TGTGCCAGCAGCTCGACCATTAGGACAGATACGCAGTATTTT.